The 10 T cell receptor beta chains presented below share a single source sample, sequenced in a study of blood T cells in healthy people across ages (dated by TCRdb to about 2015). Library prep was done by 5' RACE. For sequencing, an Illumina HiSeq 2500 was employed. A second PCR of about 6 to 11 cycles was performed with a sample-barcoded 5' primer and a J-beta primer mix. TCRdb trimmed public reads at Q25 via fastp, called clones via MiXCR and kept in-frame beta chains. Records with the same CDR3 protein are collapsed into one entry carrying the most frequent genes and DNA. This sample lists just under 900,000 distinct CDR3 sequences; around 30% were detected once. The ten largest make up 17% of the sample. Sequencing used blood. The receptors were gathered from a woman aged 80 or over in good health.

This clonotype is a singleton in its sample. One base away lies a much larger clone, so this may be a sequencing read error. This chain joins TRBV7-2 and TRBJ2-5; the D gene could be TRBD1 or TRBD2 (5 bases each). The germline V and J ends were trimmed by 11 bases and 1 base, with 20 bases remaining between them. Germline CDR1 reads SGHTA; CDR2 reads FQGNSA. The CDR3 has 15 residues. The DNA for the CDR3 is TGTGCCGGCCAAGGGGAGTTTCCCCTCCAAGAGACCCAGTACTTC. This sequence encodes CAGQGEFPLQETQYF.

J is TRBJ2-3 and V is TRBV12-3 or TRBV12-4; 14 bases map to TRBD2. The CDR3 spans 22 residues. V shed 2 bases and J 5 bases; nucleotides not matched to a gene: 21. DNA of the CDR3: TGTGCCAGCAGTTTAAGGGGGGTGGGGACTAGCGGGGGACCCGAAGTTGGAGATACGCAGTATTTT. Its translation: CASSLRGVGTSGGPEVGDTQYF.

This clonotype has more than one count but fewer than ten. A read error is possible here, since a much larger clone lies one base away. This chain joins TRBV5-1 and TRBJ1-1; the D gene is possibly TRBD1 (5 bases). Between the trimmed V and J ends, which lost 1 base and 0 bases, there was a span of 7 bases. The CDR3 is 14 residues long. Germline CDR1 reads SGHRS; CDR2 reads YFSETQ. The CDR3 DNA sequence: TGCGCCAGCAGCTTGTGGGGGGTGAACACTGAAGCTTTCTTT. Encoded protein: CASSLWGVNTEAFF.

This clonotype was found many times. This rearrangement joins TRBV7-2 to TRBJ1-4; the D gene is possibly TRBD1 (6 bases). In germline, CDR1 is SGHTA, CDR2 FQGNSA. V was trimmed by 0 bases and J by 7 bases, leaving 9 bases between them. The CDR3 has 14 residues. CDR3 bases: TGTGCCAGCAGCTTAGCGGGGGGGCGTGAAAAACTGTTTTTT. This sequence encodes CASSLAGGREKLFF.

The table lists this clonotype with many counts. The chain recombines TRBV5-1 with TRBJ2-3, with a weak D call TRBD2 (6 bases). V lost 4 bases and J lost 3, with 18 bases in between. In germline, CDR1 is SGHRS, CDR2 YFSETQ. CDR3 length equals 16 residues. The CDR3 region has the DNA TGCGCCAGCAGCAGTAGCGGACCCCCAGGGACAGATACGCAGTATTTT. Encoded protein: CASSSSGPPGTDTQYF. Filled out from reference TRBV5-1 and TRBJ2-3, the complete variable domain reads KAGVTQTPRYLIKTRGQQVTLSCSPISGHRSVSWYQQTPGQGLQFLFEYFSETQRNKGNFPGRFSGRQFSNSRSEMNVSTLELGDSALYLCASSSSGPPGTDTQYFGPGTRLTVL.

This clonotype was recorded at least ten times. The CDR3 DNA reads TGTGCCAGCTACTGGAGTGGGCTCTCCTACAATGAGCAGTTCTTC. This translates into CASYWSGLSYNEQFF. V gene TRBV12-3 or TRBV12-4 combines with J gene TRBJ2-1; D gene uncertain. Trimming cost V 8 bases and J 0 bases, with 14 bases left between them. This CDR3 is built from 15 residues.

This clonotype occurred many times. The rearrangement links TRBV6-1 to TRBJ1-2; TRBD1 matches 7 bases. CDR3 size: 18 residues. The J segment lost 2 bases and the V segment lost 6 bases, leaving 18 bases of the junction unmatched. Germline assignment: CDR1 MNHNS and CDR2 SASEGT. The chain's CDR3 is CASRAAGGRPGINYGYTF. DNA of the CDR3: TGTGCCAGCAGAGCAGCAGGGGGGCGACCAGGGATAAACTATGGCTACACCTTC.

CDR3 DNA: TGCAGTGCTAGAGGACAGCTGCCAGGGGACACCGGGGAGCTGTTTTTT. It is translated as CSARGQLPGDTGELFF. This sequence joins TRBV20-1 and TRBJ2-2; perhaps TRBD1 as D (6 bases). Germline V CDR1 and CDR2: DFQATT, SNEGSKA (reference sequence). This CDR3 contains 16 residues. V shed 1 base and J shed 3 bases, with 15 bases lying between them.

The CDR3 is CASSSIRASFSGELFF. For the CDR3, the DNA is TGTGCCAGCAGTTCAATCAGGGCTAGTTTTTCCGGGGAGCTGTTTTTT. This chain connects TRBV27 to TRBJ2-2; possibly TRBD1 for D (5 bases). CDR3 length: 16 residues. CDR1 is MNHEY and CDR2 is SMNVEV in the germline V gene (reference sequence). V gave up 4 bases and J gave up 6 bases, with 18 bases separating them.

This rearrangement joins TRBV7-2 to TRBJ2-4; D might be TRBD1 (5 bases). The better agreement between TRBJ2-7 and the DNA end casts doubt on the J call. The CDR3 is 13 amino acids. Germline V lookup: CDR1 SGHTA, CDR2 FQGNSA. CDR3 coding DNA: TGTGACGGCAGCCGACAGAGTACCTACGAGCAGTACTTC. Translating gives CDGSRQSTYEQYF.